The clone carrying this TCR beta chain showed up many times. Its antigen remains unidentified. This sample stems from a study of T cells in Graves' hyperthyroidism and ophthalmopathy. Study outcomes and limitations: Blood shared most expanded thyroid clonotypes above 0.001.

RNA transcripts gave rise to amplified TCR beta CDR3 regions. Carried out on the TCR CDR3, a first-round RT-PCR used the HTBI primer set. A single record per CDR3 protein comes from TCRdb applying MiXCR to the multiplex PCR reads. The profile covers hundreds of thousands of distinct CDR3 sequences, with just over 35% appearing a single time and roughly 30% taken by the ten largest. Germline values: CDR1 SEHNR, CDR2 FQNEAQ (reference sequence). Trimming left V 3 bases short and J 7 bases short, with 12 bases between. The CDR3 runs to 13 residues. PBMCs were collected from an approximately 10 ml volume of fresh peripheral blood.

The chain employs TRBV7-9 and TRBJ2-5; TRBD2 might be the D (6 bases). This sequence originates from a middle-aged woman with Graves' hyperthyroidism. Sequenced material: blood. The CDR3 nucleotides read TGTGCCAGCAGCTTTACGGGGGAAGGGACCCAGTACTTC. This codes for CASSFTGEGTQYF.